Detailed here is one T cell receptor (beta chain). Its antigen is still unknown. A multiplex PCR was run with 60 Vbeta primers and 13 Jbeta primers. The protocol was immunoSEQ multiplex PCR, while the TCRdb copy is restricted to in-frame clones and leaves out a portion. The table has around 210,000 clones, 65% to 85% seen once. This record comes from a study of cytomegalovirus exposure and HLA in healthy donors. Study overall: In an early release, HLA-typed donors contributed approximately 80 million unique TCR sequences.

Study-level results: In an earlier analysis, most TCR beta V segments were productive about 87% or about 30% of the time. Later examination showed HLA-associated TCR beta chains had greater clonal expansion than equally common others.

There are 14 residues in the CDR3. Deletions cut 7 bases from V and 1 base from J, with 11 bases between. CDR1 is SGHDT and CDR2 is YYEEEE in the germline V gene. The gene calls are TRBV5-6 and TRBJ1-4, with D maybe TRBD1 (5 bases). The source of this sequence is a woman aged 25 to 39 in good health and CMV-seronegative. The specimen sequenced was PBMCs. The CDR3 here is CASVRGLTNEKLFF. The DNA for the CDR3 is TGTGCCAGCGTAAGGGGTTTAACTAATGAAAAACTGTTTTTT.